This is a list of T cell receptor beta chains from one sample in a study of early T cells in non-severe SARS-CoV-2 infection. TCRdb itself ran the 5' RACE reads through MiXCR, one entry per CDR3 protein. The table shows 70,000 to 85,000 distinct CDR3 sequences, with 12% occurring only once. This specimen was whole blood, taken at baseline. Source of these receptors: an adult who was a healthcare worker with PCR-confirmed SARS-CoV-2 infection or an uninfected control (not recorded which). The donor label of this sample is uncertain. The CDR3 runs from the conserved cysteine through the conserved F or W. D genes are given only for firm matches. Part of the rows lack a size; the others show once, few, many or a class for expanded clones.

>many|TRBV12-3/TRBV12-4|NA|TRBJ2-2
TGTGCCAGCAGTTTGAGACAGCTCACCGGGGAGCTGTTTTTT
CASSLRQLTGELFF
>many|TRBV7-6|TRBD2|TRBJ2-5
TGTGCCAGCAGCTTAGGTCCTAGCGGGGGACAGACCCAGTACTTC
CASSLGPSGGQTQYF
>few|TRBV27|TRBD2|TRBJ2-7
TGTGCCAGCAGTCCCGGACTAGCGCGGACCTACGAGCAGTACTTC
CASSPGLARTYEQYF
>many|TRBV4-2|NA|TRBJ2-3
TGTGCCAGCAGCCGGAACCCCGCCGGGGGCGCGGGGACAGATACGCAGTATTTT
CASSRNPAGGAGTDTQYF
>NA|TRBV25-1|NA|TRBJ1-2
TGTGCCAGCAGTGAACCCGGAGGGAATGCTAAACGTGGCTACACCTTC
CASSEPGGNAKRGYTF
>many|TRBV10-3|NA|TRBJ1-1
TGTGCCATCAGTGAGTCGGGGGCAGTGGCAAGTTTCTTT
CAISESGAVASFF
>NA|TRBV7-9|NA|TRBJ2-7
TGTGCCAGCAGCTTAGAAGGGTTCTCCTACGAGCAGTACTTC
CASSLEGFSYEQYF
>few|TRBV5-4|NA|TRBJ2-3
TGTGCCAGCAGCTTATCAGCGTCGGATACGCAGTATTTT
CASSLSASDTQYF
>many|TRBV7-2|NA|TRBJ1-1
TGTGCCAGCAGACCCACCGGGACGTACCCCACTGAAGCTTTCTTT
CASRPTGTYPTEAFF
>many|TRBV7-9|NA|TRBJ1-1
TGTGCCAGCAGCTTAGGACGGCTTGAAGCTTTCTTT
CASSLGRLEAFF
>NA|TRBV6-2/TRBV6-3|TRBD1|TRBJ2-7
TGTGCCAGCAGTTCCCGGACAGGGTACGACGAGCAGTACTTC
CASSSRTGYDEQYF
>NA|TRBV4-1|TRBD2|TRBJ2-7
TGCGCCAGCAGCCAAGCCGTAGCGGGAAGCTCCTACGAGCAGTACTTC
CASSQAVAGSSYEQYF
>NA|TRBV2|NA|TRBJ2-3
TGTGCCAGCCGTGCCGGGTCAGATACGCAGTATTTT
CASRAGSDTQYF
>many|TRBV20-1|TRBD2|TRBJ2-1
TGCAGTGCTAGAGATAGTAGCGGGAGTATGTACAATGAGCAGTTCTTC
CSARDSSGSMYNEQFF
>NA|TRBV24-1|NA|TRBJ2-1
TGTGCCACCAGTGACCCCAGGGCGGACCACTACAATGAGCAGTTCTTC
CATSDPRADHYNEQFF
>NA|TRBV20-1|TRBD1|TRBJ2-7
TGCAGTGCTACGACAGGGGGCCTTTTCGACGAGCAGTACTTC
CSATTGGLFDEQYF
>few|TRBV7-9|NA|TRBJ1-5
TGTGCCAGCAGCTTAGCGCACAATCAGCCCCAGCATTTT
CASSLAHNQPQHF
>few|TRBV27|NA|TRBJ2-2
TGTGCCAGCAGTTCTGGGGGCAGAACGAACACCGGGGAGCTGTTTTTT
CASSSGGRTNTGELFF
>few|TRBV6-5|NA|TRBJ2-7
TGTGCCAGCAGTTACTCGAGCCCGGGTAGCGAGCAGTACTTC
CASSYSSPGSEQYF
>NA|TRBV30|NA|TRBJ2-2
TGTGCCTGGAGTGACGGGAACACCGGGGAGCTGTTTTTT
CAWSDGNTGELFF
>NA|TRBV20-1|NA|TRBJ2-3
TGCAGCGCTGGGGGCCCGAGCACAGATACGCAGTATTTT
CSAGGPSTDTQYF
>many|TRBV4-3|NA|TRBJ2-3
TGCGCCAGCAGCCAGGATCCGGGACCTCGGCGAGGAGATACGCAGTATTTT
CASSQDPGPRRGDTQYF
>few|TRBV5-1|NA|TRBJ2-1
TGCGCCAGCAGCCCCCATGCAGGCAATGAGCAGTTCTTC
CASSPHAGNEQFF
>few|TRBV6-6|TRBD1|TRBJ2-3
TGTGCCAGCAGCAGACAGGGTTTTGGCAATCAGCCCCAGTATTTT
CASSRQGFGNQPQYF
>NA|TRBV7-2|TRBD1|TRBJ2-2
TGTGCCAGCAGCTTGGGACAGGGGGAGGGGAAGGCCGGGGAGCTGTTTTTT
CASSLGQGEGKAGELFF
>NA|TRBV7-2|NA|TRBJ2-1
TGTGCCAGCAGCATAGGATCGGGCCTAAGTATGGATGAGCAGTTCTTC
CASSIGSGLSMDEQFF
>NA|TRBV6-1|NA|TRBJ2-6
TGTGCCAGCAGTGCACCCGGCCTCTCTGGGGCCAACGTCCTGACTTTC
CASSAPGLSGANVLTF
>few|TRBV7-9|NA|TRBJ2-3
TGTGCCAGCAGCCCCGCGGGCAGACCCACAGATACGCAGTATTTT
CASSPAGRPTDTQYF
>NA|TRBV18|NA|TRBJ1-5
TGTGCCAGCTCACCGTCGATTTCGAGAAATCAGCCCCAGCATTTT
CASSPSISRNQPQHF
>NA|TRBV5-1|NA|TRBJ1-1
TGCGCCAGCAGCTTCTTCTCGGGCCTGAACACTGAAGCTTTCTTT
CASSFFSGLNTEAFF
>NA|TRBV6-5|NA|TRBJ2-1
TGTGCCAGCAGTACGAACAGCCTTGAGCAGTTCTTC
CASSTNSLEQFF
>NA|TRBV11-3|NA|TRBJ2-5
TGTGCCAGCAGCTTGATCCAAGAGACCCAGTACTTC
CASSLIQETQYF
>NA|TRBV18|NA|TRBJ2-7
TGTGCCAGCTCACCGTACGGGTTGAGCTCCTACGAGCAGTACTTC
CASSPYGLSSYEQYF
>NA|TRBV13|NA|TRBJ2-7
TGTGCCAGCAGCCGTAGGACAGACTCCTACGAGCAGTACTTC
CASSRRTDSYEQYF
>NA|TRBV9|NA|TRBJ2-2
TGTGCCAGCAGCGTAGGGACGAGTGAGACCGGGGAGCTGTTTTTT
CASSVGTSETGELFF
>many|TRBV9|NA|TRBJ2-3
TGTGCCAGCAGCGTAGCGGGGCTCACAGATACGCAGTATTTT
CASSVAGLTDTQYF
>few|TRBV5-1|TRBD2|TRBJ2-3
TGCGCCAGCAGCGAGGGACTAGCGACAGATACGCAGTATTTT
CASSEGLATDTQYF
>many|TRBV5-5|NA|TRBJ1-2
TGTGCCAGCAGCTTGGCTGGGACTGTTAACTATGGCTACACCTTC
CASSLAGTVNYGYTF
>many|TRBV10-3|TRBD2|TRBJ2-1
TGTGCCATCTCCGGGACTAGCGGGTCCAATGAGCAGTTCTTC
CAISGTSGSNEQFF
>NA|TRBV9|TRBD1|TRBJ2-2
TGTGCCAGCAGCGTCTTCCCGGGACAGGGTACGACCGGGGAGCTGTTTTTT
CASSVFPGQGTTGELFF
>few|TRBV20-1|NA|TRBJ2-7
TGCAGTGCTTCCCGAGGGGCGGGGGCCTCGGAGCAGTACTTC
CSASRGAGASEQYF
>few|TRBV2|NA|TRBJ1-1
TGTGCCAGCAGCGCAATGCGGGGAGAGGGCACTGAAGCTTTCTTT
CASSAMRGEGTEAFF
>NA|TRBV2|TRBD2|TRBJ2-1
TGTGCCAGCAGTGAGGCGGGGGGTTGGCAGTTCTTC
CASSEAGGWQFF
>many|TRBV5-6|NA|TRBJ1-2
TGTGCCAGCAGCTTTCGGACCGTGGCCCTCTATGGCTACACCTTC
CASSFRTVALYGYTF
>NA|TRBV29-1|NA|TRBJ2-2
TGCAGCGTTGTACGACCCGACGGGACCGGGGAGCTGTTTTTT
CSVVRPDGTGELFF
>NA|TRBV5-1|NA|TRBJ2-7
TGCGCCAGCAGCTTGAGGGGCCAGACGGAGCAGTACTTC
CASSLRGQTEQYF